This TCR beta chain was sequenced during a study of human T cells and chemical hapten exposure. Study context: Minor volume differences among pooled libraries chiefly drove per-sample TCR yield variation. General study results and limits: Counts of expanded TCRs (at PT1) showed a positive correlation with patch test score.

The CDR3 runs to 11 residues. Per the germline V gene, CDR1 is SGHAT and CDR2 is FQNNGV. V was cut by 5 bases and J by 9 bases, with 8 bases left in between. The time point: pre-sensitization, week 0. Noted treatment: therapeutic diphenylcyclopropenone sensitization with weekly scalp DPC. Samples of blood were obtained prior to the application of each patch test. Library preparation tagged each individual cDNA molecule with a unique molecular identifier. TCRdb used MiXCR to reprocess the RACE reads, holding one entry per CDR3 protein. The sample carries about 260,000 distinct CDR3 sequences, roughly 8.9% recorded once. Comments on this clonotype: Its specificity is not known.

Sequenced material: whole blood, taken in connection with sensitization to the hapten diphenylcyclopropenone (DPC). J is TRBJ2-1 and V is TRBV11-2; no clear D. This TCR came from a woman between 35 and 50 years old with alopecia areata. Some clones in this sample may be carry-over from other donors' samples. The CDR3 coding sequence is TGTGCCAGCAGCCCAAGTTTTGAGCAGTTCTTC. It codes for CASSPSFEQFF.